This passage covers 7 T cell receptor beta chains from one sample sequenced in a study of cytomegalovirus exposure and HLA in healthy donors. A multiplex PCR was run with 60 Vbeta primers and 13 Jbeta primers. TCRdb's table, derived via immunoSEQ multiplex PCR, lists solely in-frame clones and lacks some. The sample yields approximately 97,000 clones, roughly 83% seen once. Material: PBMCs. Receptors were obtained from a male donor in good health and CMV-seropositive.

As DNA, the CDR3 is TGTGCCAGCAGCCTATACAGGGGGCGGTACGAGCAGTACTTC. It encodes CASSLYRGRYEQYF. The V gene is TRBV14, the J gene TRBJ2-7; 9 nucleotides agree with TRBD1. V was clipped by 4 bases and J by 4 bases; unmatched bases: 5. CDR1 is SGHDN and CDR2 is FVKESK in the germline V gene. This CDR3 spans 14 amino acids.

This clone was observed once. The rearrangement links TRBV7-6 to TRBJ2-7; 9 bases are a match to TRBD1. CDR1 SGHVS and CDR2 FNYEAQ come from the germline V gene. This CDR3 comprises 15 residues. With 5 bases clipped from V and 1 base from J, the junction kept 6 bases outside the gene matches. In nucleotides, the CDR3 is TGTGCCAGCAGCCCATCGGGACAGGGTTCCTACGAGCAGTACTTC. Translation: CASSPSGQGSYEQYF.

The table lists this clone with a few counts. The chain carries TRBV6-6 and TRBJ1-6, with a possible D match to TRBD1 (5 bases). Germline loops: CDR1 MNHNY, CDR2 SVGAGI (reference sequence). The CDR3 covers 13 residues. V lost 7 bases to trimming and J lost 8 bases, with 12 bases between them. As DNA, the CDR3 is TGTGCCAGCAAGGTGCAGGGTTATTCACCCCTCCACTTT. Translation gives CASKVQGYSPLHF.

The chain carries TRBV2 and TRBJ2-7, with 7 positions matching TRBD1. The CDR3 contains 13 residues. Germline loops: CDR1 SNHLY, CDR2 FYNNEI. The J segment lost 7 bases and the V segment lost 6 bases, leaving 9 bases of the junction unmatched. The CDR3 DNA is TGTGCCAGCAGAGACAGGGCGCTGGGTGAGCAGTACTTC. Its protein is CASRDRALGEQYF. Variable domain in full (rest from reference TRBV2 and TRBJ2-7): EPEVTQTPSHQVTQMGQEVILRCVPISNHLYFYWYRQILGQKVEFLVSFYNNEISEKSEIFDDQFSVERPDGSNFTLKIRSTKLEDSAMYFCASRDRALGEQYFGPGTRLTVT.

This chain links TRBV9 with TRBJ2-3; no firm D call. The CDR3 contains 12 residues. V lost 0 bases and J lost 5, with 4 bases in between. Germline V gene data show CDR1 as SGDLS and CDR2 as YYNGEE. In nucleotides, the CDR3 is TGTGCCAGCAGCGTAGTCGGAGATACGCAGTATTTT. It is translated as CASSVVGDTQYF. The full variable domain, its missing parts supplied by reference TRBV9 and TRBJ2-3, is DSGVTQTPKHLITATGQRVTLRCSPRSGDLSVYWYQQSLDQGLQFLIQYYNGEERAKGNILERFSAQQFPDLHSELNLSSLELGDSALYFCASSVVGDTQYFGPGTRLTVL.

This clone was observed once. This chain connects TRBV5-5 to TRBJ1-5; D is uncertain. The CDR3 has 15 residues. In germline, CDR1 is SGHKS, CDR2 YYEKEE (reference sequence). V was pared by 4 bases and J by 0 bases, with 11 bases between. CDR3 protein: CASSPRIPSNQPQHF. The CDR3 nucleotides read TGTGCCAGCAGCCCCAGAATTCCTAGCAATCAGCCCCAGCATTTT.

The rearrangement links TRBV30 to TRBJ2-3, with D unresolved. Germline V gives CDR1 GTSNPN, CDR2 SVGIG (reference sequence). There are 14 residues in the CDR3. V was cut by 3 bases and J by 0 bases, with 10 bases left in between. CDR3 in DNA: TGTGCCTGGAGGTTGGGCAGGAGCACAGATACGCAGTATTTT. It codes for CAWRLGRSTDTQYF.